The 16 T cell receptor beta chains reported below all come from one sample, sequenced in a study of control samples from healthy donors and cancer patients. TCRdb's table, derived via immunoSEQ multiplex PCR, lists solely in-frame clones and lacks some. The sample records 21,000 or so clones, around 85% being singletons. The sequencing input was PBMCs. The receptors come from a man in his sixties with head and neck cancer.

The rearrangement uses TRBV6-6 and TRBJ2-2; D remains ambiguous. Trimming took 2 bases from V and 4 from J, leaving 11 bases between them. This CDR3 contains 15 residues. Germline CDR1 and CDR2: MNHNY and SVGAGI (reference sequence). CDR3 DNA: TGTGCCAGCAGTTACCCGACCCTGGGCACCGGGGAGCTGTTTTTT. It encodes CASSYPTLGTGELFF.

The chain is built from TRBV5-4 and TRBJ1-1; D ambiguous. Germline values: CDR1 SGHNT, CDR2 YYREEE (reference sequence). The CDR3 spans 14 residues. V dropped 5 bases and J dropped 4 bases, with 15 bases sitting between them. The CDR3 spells CASRVDIAGTEAFF. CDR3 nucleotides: TGTGCCAGCAGGGTGGATATAGCGGGCACTGAAGCTTTCTTT.

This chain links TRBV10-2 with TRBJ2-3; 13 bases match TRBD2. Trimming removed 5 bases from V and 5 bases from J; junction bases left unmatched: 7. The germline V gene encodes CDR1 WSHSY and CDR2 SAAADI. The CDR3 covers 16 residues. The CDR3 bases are TGCGCCAGCAGTCGGACTAGCGGGAGCGGCGGAGATACGCAGTATTTT. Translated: CASSRTSGSGGDTQYF.

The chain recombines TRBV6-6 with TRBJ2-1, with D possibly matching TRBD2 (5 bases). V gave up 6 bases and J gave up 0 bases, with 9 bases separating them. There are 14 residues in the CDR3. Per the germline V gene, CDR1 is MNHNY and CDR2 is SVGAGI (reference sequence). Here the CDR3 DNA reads TGTGCCAGCAGGGTAGGGAGCTCCTACAATGAGCAGTTCTTC. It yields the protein CASRVGSSYNEQFF.

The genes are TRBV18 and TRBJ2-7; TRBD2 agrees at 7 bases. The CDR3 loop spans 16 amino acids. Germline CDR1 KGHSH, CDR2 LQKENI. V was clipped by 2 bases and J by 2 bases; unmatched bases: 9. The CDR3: CASSPRGRTSAYEQYF. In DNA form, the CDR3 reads TGTGCCAGCTCACCAAGGGGTCGGACTAGTGCCTACGAGCAGTACTTC.

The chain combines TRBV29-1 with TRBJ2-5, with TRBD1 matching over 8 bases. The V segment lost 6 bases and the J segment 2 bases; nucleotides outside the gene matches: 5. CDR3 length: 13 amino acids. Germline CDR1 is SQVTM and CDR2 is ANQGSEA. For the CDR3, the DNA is TGCAGCGTCTCCAGGGGGCTTCAAGAGACCCAGTACTTC. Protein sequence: CSVSRGLQETQYF.

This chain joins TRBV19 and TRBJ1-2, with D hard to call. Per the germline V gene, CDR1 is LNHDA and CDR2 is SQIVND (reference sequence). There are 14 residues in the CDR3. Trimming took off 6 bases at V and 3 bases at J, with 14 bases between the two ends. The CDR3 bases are TGTGCCAGTAGGCCGGGTGGATGGGACTATGGCTACACCTTC. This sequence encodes CASRPGGWDYGYTF.

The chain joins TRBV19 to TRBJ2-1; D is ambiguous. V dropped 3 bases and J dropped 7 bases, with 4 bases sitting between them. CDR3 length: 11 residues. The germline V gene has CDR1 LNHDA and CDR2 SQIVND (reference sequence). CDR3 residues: CASSIQNEQFF. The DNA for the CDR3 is TGTGCCAGTAGTATTCAAAATGAGCAGTTCTTC.

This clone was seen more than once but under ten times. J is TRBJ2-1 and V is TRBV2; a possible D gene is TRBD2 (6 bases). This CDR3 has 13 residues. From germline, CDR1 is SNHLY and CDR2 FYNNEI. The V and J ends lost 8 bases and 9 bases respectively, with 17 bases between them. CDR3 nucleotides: TGTGCCAGCTCCCTGGACTATGTGGGTGAGCAGTTCTTC. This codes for CASSLDYVGEQFF.

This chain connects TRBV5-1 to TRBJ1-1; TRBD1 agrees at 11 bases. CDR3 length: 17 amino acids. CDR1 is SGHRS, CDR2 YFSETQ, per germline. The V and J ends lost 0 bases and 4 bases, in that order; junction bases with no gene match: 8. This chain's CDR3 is CASSLGIGQGAVTEAFF. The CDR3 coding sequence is TGCGCCAGCAGCTTGGGAATCGGACAGGGGGCTGTCACTGAAGCTTTCTTT.

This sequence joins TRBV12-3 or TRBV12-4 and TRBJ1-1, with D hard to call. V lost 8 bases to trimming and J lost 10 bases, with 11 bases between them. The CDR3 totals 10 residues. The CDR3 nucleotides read TGTGCCAGCTCTAGAAATACAGCTTTCTTT. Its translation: CASSRNTAFF.

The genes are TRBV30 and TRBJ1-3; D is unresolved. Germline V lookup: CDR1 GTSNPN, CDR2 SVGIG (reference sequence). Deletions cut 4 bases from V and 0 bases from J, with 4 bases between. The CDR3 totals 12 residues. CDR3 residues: CAWMSSGNTIYF. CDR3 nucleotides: TGTGCCTGGATGAGCTCTGGAAACACCATATATTTT.

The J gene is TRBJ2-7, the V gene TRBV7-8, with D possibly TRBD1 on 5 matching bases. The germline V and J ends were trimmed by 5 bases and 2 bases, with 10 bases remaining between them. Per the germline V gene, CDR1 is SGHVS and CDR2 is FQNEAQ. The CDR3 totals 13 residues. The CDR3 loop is CASSVGQAYEQYF. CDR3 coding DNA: TGTGCCAGCAGCGTGGGGCAGGCCTACGAGCAGTACTTC.

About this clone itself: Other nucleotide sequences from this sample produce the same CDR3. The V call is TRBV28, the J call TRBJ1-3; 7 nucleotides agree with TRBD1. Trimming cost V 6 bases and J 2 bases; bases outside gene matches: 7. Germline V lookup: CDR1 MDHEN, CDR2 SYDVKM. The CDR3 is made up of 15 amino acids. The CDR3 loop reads CASRSDRVPGNTIYF. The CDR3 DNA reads TGTGCCAGCAGGTCCGACAGGGTGCCTGGAAACACCATATATTTT.

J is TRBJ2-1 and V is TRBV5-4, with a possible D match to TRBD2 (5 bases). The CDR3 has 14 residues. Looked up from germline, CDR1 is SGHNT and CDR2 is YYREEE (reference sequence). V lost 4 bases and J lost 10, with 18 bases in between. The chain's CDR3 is CASSPGGGSREQFF. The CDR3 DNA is TGTGCCAGCAGCCCTGGAGGTGGGAGCCGGGAGCAGTTCTTC.

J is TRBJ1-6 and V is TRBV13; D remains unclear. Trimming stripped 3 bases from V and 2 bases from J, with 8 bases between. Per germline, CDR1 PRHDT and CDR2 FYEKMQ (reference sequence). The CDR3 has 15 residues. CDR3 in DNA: TGTGCCAGCAGCTTTGGCCCTCCCTATAATTCACCCCTCCACTTT. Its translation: CASSFGPPYNSPLHF.